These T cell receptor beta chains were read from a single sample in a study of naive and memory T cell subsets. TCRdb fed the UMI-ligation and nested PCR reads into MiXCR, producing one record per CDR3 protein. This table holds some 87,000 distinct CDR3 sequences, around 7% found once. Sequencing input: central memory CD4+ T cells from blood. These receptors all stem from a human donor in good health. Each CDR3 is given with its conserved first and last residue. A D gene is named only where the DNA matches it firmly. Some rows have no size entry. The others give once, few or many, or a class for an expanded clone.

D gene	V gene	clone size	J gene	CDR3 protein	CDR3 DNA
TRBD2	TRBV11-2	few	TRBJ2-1	CASSLASGKGVNEQFF	TGTGCCAGCAGCTTAGCGAGCGGGAAGGGCGTCAATGAGCAGTTCTTC
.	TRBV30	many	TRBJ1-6	CAWRRGGNNSPLHF	TGTGCCTGGAGGCGCGGGGGTAATAATTCACCCCTCCACTTT
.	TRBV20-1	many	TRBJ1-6	CSARVQSASYNSPLHF	TGCAGTGCTAGAGTCCAGTCGGCCTCCTATAATTCACCCCTCCACTTT
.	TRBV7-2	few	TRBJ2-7	CASLPGPNPIYEQYF	TGTGCCAGCCTCCCCGGCCCCAACCCCATCTACGAGCAGTACTTC
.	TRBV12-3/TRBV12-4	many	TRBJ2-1	CASSLGGQWTYNEQFF	TGTGCCAGCAGTTTGGGAGGACAGTGGACCTACAATGAGCAGTTCTTC
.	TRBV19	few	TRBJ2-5	CASSQQGKRETQYF	TGTGCCAGTAGTCAGCAGGGGAAGAGGGAGACCCAGTACTTC
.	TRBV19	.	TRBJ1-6	CASSTSTVGYNSPLHF	TGTGCCAGTAGTACCTCGACCGTTGGGTATAATTCACCCCTCCACTTT
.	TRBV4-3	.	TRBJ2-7	CASSQRSDGEQYF	TGCGCCAGCAGCCAGAGGTCGGACGGCGAGCAGTACTTC
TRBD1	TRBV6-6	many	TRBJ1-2	CASSYQGQGGGYTF	TGTGCCAGCAGTTACCAGGGACAGGGGGGTGGCTACACCTTC
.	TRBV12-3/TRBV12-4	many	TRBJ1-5	CASSFGGVGNQPQHF	TGTGCCAGCAGTTTCGGCGGGGTTGGCAATCAGCCCCAGCATTTT
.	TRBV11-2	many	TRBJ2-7	CASSLNVQGPYEQYF	TGTGCCAGCAGCTTGAATGTTCAGGGCCCCTACGAGCAGTACTTC
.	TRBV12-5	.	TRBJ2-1	CASGTQWGEDEQFF	TGTGCTAGTGGAACCCAGTGGGGGGAGGATGAGCAGTTCTTC
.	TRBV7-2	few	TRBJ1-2	CASSLGKNTNYGYTF	TGTGCCAGCAGCTTGGGGAAAAATACCAACTATGGCTACACCTTC
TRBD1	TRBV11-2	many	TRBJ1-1	CASSSARQGAVTEAFF	TGTGCCAGCAGCTCGGCGAGACAGGGGGCGGTCACTGAAGCTTTCTTT
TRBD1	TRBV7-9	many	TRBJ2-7	CASSSDRGVTYEQYF	TGTGCCAGCAGCTCTGACAGGGGAGTAACCTACGAGCAGTACTTC